These T cell receptor beta chains were read from a single sample in a study of blood T cell repertoires in COVID-19. Here immunoSEQ multiplex PCR was the method, and the copy in TCRdb shows in-frame clones only, minus some. Altogether around 95,000 clones are present, more than 65% being singletons, with the ten largest covering roughly 12%. The source material was peripheral blood. All receptors derive from a woman between 70 and 85 years old with acute or convalescent COVID-19. The CDR3 runs from the conserved cysteine through the conserved F or W. Fields, in order: CDR3 DNA, CDR3 protein, D gene, J gene, V gene, clone size. The D gene is left open where the match is weak. Rows may omit the clone size; those that give it use once, few, many or a size class.

TGTGCCAGCAGGGACAGAATGTCGGATACGCAGTATTTT	CASRDRMSDTQYF	NA	TRBJ2-3	TRBV27	NA
TGTGCCAGCAGTGAAGTAGCCGCGGGAACTGAAGCTTTCTTT	CASSEVAAGTEAFF	NA	TRBJ1-1	TRBV6-1	NA
TGTGCCAGCTCACCGACACAGGGTGGAAACACCATATATTTT	CASSPTQGGNTIYF	NA	TRBJ1-3	TRBV18	NA
TGCGCCAGCAGCTTGTCGACAGGGAAGGAGACCCAGTACTTC	CASSLSTGKETQYF	TRBD1	TRBJ2-5	TRBV5-1	few
TGCGCCAGCAGACCCGGACAGGGCCCTTTGGAATACACCTTC	CASRPGQGPLEYTF	TRBD1	TRBJ1-2	TRBV5-1	few
TGTGCCAGCAGTGGGGACAGGGTAACTGCTGAAGCTTTCTTT	CASSGDRVTAEAFF	TRBD1	TRBJ1-1	TRBV2	NA
TGTGCCAGCAGCCCCCCAAGGAGCATGAACACTGAAGCTTTCTTT	CASSPPRSMNTEAFF	NA	TRBJ1-1	TRBV3-1/TRBV3-2	NA
TGTGCCAGCAGCCGAACCCCGGACAGGGCATTCTATGGCTACACCTTC	CASSRTPDRAFYGYTF	TRBD1	TRBJ1-2	TRBV3-1/TRBV3-2	NA
TGTGCCAGCAGTTACGAGGGAACGGGCACTGAAGCTTTCTTT	CASSYEGTGTEAFF	NA	TRBJ1-1	TRBV6-5	NA
TGTGCCAGCAGTTTTAACAGGGAGCAGCCCCAGCATTTT	CASSFNREQPQHF	NA	TRBJ1-5	TRBV6-2/TRBV6-3	NA
TGTGCCAGTAGTATGGGGAGACCGTCGGGTTATGGCTACACCTTC	CASSMGRPSGYGYTF	NA	TRBJ1-2	TRBV19	NA
TGTGCCAGCAGTCGGACCTCGGGGCGGGGTGAGCAGTTCTTC	CASSRTSGRGEQFF	NA	TRBJ2-1	TRBV7-7	once
TGTGCCAGCAGCTTAACTCCTAGCTCAGATACGCAGTATTTT	CASSLTPSSDTQYF	NA	TRBJ2-3	TRBV7-3	NA
TGTGCCAGCTCCCCTCGTAGCGGGGGGGAAACAGATACGCAGTATTTT	CASSPRSGGETDTQYF	TRBD2	TRBJ2-3	TRBV18	NA
TGTGCCAGCAGTCCTCGTGGAGAACCCCGTTCACCCCTCCACTTT	CASSPRGEPRSPLHF	NA	TRBJ1-6	TRBV6-5	NA
TGCGCCAGCAGCTCCTTTGGGGCGAAGGGGGCCCAAGAGACCCAGTACTTC	CASSSFGAKGAQETQYF	TRBD1	TRBJ2-5	TRBV5-1	NA
TGTGCCAGCAGTTTAGGAGACAGGGTTCCCACTGAGCAGTTCTTC	CASSLGDRVPTEQFF	TRBD1	TRBJ2-1	TRBV7-8	NA
TGTGCCACCAGAACAAGGGTACTGGCAGGGGCCTTCTCTGGAAACACCATATATTTT	CATRTRVLAGAFSGNTIYF	NA	TRBJ1-3	TRBV19	NA
TGTGCCAGCAGCCCCTTCTTGGGGGGAGATCCTGAAGCTTTCTTT	CASSPFLGGDPEAFF	NA	TRBJ1-1	TRBV7-9	NA
TGTGCCAGCAGTCCCCCTAGCACAGATACGCAGTATTTT	CASSPPSTDTQYF	NA	TRBJ2-3	TRBV28	NA
TGTGCCAGCAGCGTGACACCTACCACTGAAGCTTTCTTT	CASSVTPTTEAFF	NA	TRBJ1-1	TRBV9	NA
TGTGCCAGCAGCGTGGGCCCTAGCGGGGGGTACGAGCAGTACTTC	CASSVGPSGGYEQYF	TRBD2	TRBJ2-7	TRBV9	NA
TGTGCCAGCAGCTTAGGACCCACGGGGACCCAGTACTTC	CASSLGPTGTQYF	NA	TRBJ2-5	TRBV7-2	few
TGCGCCAGCAGCTCGAGGACAGGGGACGGCGGGGAGCTGTTTTTT	CASSSRTGDGGELFF	TRBD1	TRBJ2-2	TRBV5-1	NA
TGTGCCAGCAGTCCCTCCCCAGTTAACTATGGCTACACCTTC	CASSPSPVNYGYTF	NA	TRBJ1-2	TRBV6-5	NA
TGTGCCGTTAGGGAGTTGGGTCAGCCCCAGCATTTT	CAVRELGQPQHF	NA	TRBJ1-5	TRBV6-5	once
TGTGCCAGCAGTCTCCTAGCGGGGAGCCAAGAGACCCAGTACTTC	CASSLLAGSQETQYF	TRBD2	TRBJ2-5	TRBV6-2/TRBV6-3	NA
TGCGCCAGCAGCTTGGTGGGGAGCCCTAATGAAAAACTGTTTTTT	CASSLVGSPNEKLFF	NA	TRBJ1-4	TRBV5-1	NA
TGTGCCAGCAGTGTACCGGGACAGGGGTCTCTCGAGCGAAACACCATATATTTT	CASSVPGQGSLERNTIYF	TRBD1	TRBJ1-3	TRBV2	NA
TGCGCCAGCAGCCGGAGCAGGGATGGGGCCAACGTCCTGACTTTC	CASSRSRDGANVLTF	NA	TRBJ2-6	TRBV5-1	NA
TGCGCCAGCAGCCAAGTAGGCGGCCTGCCCGAGCAGTTCTTC	CASSQVGGLPEQFF	NA	TRBJ2-1	TRBV4-1	NA
TGTGCCAGTAGTATCCAGGGGGCGGACAACTATGGCTACACCTTC	CASSIQGADNYGYTF	TRBD1	TRBJ1-2	TRBV19	NA
TGTGCCAGCCCGTTGAGCTCTGGAAACACCATATATTTT	CASPLSSGNTIYF	NA	TRBJ1-3	TRBV2	few
TGTGCCAGCAGTTCCGCTGGGGGGTTAAGCACTGAAGCTTTCTTT	CASSSAGGLSTEAFF	NA	TRBJ1-1	TRBV28	NA
TGTGCCTGCCAAATCGGGACACTTCGAGGTTATGAAAAACTGTTTTTT	CACQIGTLRGYEKLFF	NA	TRBJ1-4	TRBV2	NA
TGTGCCAGCAGCTTCAGGGGGTCTGGTTACACAGATACGCAGTATTTT	CASSFRGSGYTDTQYF	TRBD1	TRBJ2-3	TRBV11-2	NA
TGTGCTAGTGGCCAAATACCAGGGGGTTCACCCCTCCACTTT	CASGQIPGGSPLHF	TRBD1	TRBJ1-6	TRBV12-5	NA
TGTGCCAGTATGGGACTCTATAATTCACCCCTCCACTTT	CASMGLYNSPLHF	NA	TRBJ1-6	TRBV19	NA
TGTGCCAGCAGCCAAGGGGGACTAGCGTACACAGATACGCAGTATTTT	CASSQGGLAYTDTQYF	TRBD2	TRBJ2-3	TRBV4-2	NA
TGTGCCAGTAGTATAGTTGGCGGCCCCACCGGGGAGCTGTTTTTT	CASSIVGGPTGELFF	NA	TRBJ2-2	TRBV19	NA
TGTGCCAGCAGCCACGACATGGGACAGACAGAGACCCAGTACTTC	CASSHDMGQTETQYF	TRBD1	TRBJ2-5	TRBV11-2	NA
TGCGCCAGCAGCTCCTACAGGGGAAACACTGAAGCTTTCTTT	CASSSYRGNTEAFF	TRBD1	TRBJ1-1	TRBV5-1	NA
TGTGCCATAAAGGGCGGGGGGGAAAGCACAGATACGCAGTATTTT	CAIKGGGESTDTQYF	TRBD2	TRBJ2-3	TRBV24-1	NA
TGTGCCAGCAGCTTACGGGACAGGGTCACAGATACGCAGTATTTT	CASSLRDRVTDTQYF	TRBD1	TRBJ2-3	TRBV5-4	NA